This entry concerns a single T cell receptor beta chain. These data come from a study of blood T cell repertoires in COVID-19. The data were produced by immunoSEQ multiplex PCR, yet TCRdb's version contains in-frame clones alone and is incomplete. The table lists 160,000 or so clones, more than 75% of them singletons. This clonotype was sampled from a man aged 60 to 75 with active or convalescent COVID-19. The sequenced material came from peripheral blood.

CDR3 nucleotide sequence: TGCGCCAGCAGCCGGGCGACTAGCGGGGGGGCCGGGCAAGAGACCCAGTACTTC. Its translation is CASSRATSGGAGQETQYF. The chain uses TRBV5-1 and TRBJ2-5; 14 bases line up with TRBD2. The trim removed 4 bases at V and 2 bases at J, leaving 10 bases unmatched. Germline CDR1 reads SGHRS; CDR2 reads YFSETQ. This CDR3 is 18 amino acids long.